The rows below give T cell receptor beta chains drawn from one sample of a study of CD8+CD57+ T cells in acquired aplastic anemia. TCRdb analysed the reads with MiXCR anew, one entry per CDR3 protein. The table includes roughly 130,000 distinct CDR3 sequences, about 46% detected once. The sequenced sample was sorted CD4+, CD8+, or CD8+CD57+ T cells (not recorded which) from PBMCs. Receptors originate from a human donor in good health, serving as a control. CDR3s include the opening cysteine and the closing phenylalanine or tryptophan.

>TRBV12-5|TRBJ2-7
CASGDYEQYF
>TRBV2|TRBJ2-2
CASRKGVITGELFF
>TRBV10-3|TRBJ1-3
CAVSEARGSGNTIYF
>TRBV11-2|TRBJ2-7
CASSLLRGAYEQYF
>TRBV7-9|TRBJ2-1
CASSDGELAGASSNEQFF
>TRBV7-2|TRBJ1-1
CASRFGQGEAFF
>TRBV20-1|TRBJ2-5
CSAQASGEPTQYF
>TRBV5-1|TRBJ2-2
CASSLPSGVTGELFF
>TRBV20-1|TRBJ2-7
CSATLAGKNEQYF
>TRBV4-3|TRBJ2-7
CASSQYYQGEGNYEQYF
>TRBV18|TRBJ1-1
CASSPLGGAAFF
>TRBV11-1|TRBJ2-1
CASSRYNEQFF
>TRBV7-9|TRBJ1-4
CASSRDGPNEKLFF
>TRBV7-3|TRBJ1-1
CASSFRAGRAFF
>TRBV29-1|TRBJ2-5
CSVEGTSGIETQYF
>TRBV29-1|TRBJ2-3
CSAAGTTRTDAQYF
>TRBV6-2/TRBV6-3|TRBJ1-1
CASRFAGNTEAFF
>TRBV11-2|TRBJ2-5
CASSLVRTSGGHQETQYF
>TRBV2|TRBJ2-5
CASSDLGIQETQYF
>TRBV2|TRBJ2-3
CASSVTSGGITDTQYF
>TRBV20-1|TRBJ2-2
CSAPRVGQGTGELFF
>TRBV10-3|TRBJ1-2
CAISESGSPGGYTF
>TRBV20-1|TRBJ2-5
CSPCHSGTQNAQETQYF
>TRBV11-2|TRBJ1-4
CASSAEGGVNEKLFF
>TRBV7-6|TRBJ1-1
CASSLGPRATEAFF
>TRBV19|TRBJ1-5
CASSNSGTGNPQHF
>TRBV5-1|TRBJ2-1
CASSQSGGPNNEQFF